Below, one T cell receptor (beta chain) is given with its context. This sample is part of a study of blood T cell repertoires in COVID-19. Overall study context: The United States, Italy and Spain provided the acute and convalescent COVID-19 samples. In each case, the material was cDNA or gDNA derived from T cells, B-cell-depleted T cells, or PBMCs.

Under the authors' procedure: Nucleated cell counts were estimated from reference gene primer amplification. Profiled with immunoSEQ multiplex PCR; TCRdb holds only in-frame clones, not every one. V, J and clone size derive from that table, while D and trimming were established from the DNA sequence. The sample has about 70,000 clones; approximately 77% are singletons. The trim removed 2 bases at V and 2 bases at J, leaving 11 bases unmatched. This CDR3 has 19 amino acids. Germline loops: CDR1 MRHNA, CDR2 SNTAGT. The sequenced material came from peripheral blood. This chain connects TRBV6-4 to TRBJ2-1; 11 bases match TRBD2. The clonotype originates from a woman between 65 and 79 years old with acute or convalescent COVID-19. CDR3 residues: CASSDLGLAGAPTYNEQFF. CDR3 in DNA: TGTGCCAGCAGTGACCTAGGACTAGCGGGTGCCCCTACCTACAATGAGCAGTTCTTC.